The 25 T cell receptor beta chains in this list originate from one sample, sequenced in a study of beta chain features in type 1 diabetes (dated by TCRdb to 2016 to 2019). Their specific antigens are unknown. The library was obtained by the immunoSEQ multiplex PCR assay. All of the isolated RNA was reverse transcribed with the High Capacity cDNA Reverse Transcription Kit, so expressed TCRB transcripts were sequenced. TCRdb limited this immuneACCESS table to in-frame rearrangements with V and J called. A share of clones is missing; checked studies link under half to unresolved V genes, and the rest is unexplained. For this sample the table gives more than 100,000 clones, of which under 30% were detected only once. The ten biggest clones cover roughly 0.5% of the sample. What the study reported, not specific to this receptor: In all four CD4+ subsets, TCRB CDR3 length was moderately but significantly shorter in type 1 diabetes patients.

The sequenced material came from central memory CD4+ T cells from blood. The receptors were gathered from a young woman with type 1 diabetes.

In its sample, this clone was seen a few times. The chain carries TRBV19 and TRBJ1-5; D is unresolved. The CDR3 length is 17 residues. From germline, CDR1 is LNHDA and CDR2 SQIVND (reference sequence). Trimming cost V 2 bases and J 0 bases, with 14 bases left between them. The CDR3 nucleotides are TGTGCCAGTAGTATAAGTCAGCGCCGATATAGCAATCAGCCCCAGCATTTT. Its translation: CASSISQRRYSNQPQHF. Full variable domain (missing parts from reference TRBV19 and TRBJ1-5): DGGITQSPKYLFRKEGQNVTLSCEQNLNHDAMYWYRQDPGQGLRLIYYSQIVNDFQKGDIAEGYSVSREKKESFPLTVTSAQKNPTAFYLCASSISQRRYSNQPQHFGDGTRLSIL.

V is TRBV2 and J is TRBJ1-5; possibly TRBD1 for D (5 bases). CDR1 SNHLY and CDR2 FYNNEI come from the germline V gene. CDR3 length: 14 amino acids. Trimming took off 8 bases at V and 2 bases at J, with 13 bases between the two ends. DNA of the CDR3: TGTGCCAGCGGTCAGGGTGGAGGCAATCAGCCCCAGCATTTT. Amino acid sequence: CASGQGGGNQPQHF.

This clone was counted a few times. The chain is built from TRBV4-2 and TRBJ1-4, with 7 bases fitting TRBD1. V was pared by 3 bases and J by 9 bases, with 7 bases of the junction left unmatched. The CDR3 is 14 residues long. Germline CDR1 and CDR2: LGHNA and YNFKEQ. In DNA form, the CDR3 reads TGTGCCAGCAGCCACCCCGGGACAGAAAAAAAACTGTTTTTT. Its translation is CASSHPGTEKKLFF.

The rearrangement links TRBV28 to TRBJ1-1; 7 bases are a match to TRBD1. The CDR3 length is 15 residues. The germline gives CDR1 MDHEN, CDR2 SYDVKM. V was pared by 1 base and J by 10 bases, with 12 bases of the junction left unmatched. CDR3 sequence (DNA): TGTGCCAGCAGTTTATTAGACAGGGACGCCCCTGGAGCTTTCTTT. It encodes CASSLLDRDAPGAFF.

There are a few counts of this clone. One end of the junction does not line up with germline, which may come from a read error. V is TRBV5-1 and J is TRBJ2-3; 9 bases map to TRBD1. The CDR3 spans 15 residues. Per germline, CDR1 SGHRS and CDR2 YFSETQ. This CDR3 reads CASSLEDRGTDTQYF. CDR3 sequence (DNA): TGCGCCAGCAGCTTGGAGGACAGGGGCACGGATACGCAGTATTTT.

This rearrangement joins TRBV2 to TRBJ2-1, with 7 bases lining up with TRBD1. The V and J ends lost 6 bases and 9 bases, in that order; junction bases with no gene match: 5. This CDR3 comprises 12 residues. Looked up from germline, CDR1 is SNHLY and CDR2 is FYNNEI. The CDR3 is CASRETGREQFF. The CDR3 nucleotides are TGTGCCAGCAGGGAGACAGGGCGTGAGCAGTTCTTC.

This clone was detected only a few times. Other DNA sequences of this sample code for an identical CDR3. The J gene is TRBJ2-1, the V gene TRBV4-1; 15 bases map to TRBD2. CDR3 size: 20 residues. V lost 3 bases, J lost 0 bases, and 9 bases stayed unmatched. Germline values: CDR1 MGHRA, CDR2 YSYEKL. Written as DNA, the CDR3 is TGCGCCAGCAGCCATCTCGGACTAGCGGGAGGGCCGAGCTCCTACAATGAGCAGTTCTTC. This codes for CASSHLGLAGGPSSYNEQFF.

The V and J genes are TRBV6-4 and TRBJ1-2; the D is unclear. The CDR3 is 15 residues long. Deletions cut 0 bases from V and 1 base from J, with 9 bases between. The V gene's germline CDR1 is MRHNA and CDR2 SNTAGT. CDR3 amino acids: CASSDSIESNYGYTF. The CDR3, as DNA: TGTGCCAGCAGTGACTCGATAGAGAGTAACTATGGCTACACCTTC.

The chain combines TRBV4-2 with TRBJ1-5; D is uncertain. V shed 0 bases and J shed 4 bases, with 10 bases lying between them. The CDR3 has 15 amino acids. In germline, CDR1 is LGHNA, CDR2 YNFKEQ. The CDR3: CASSQDRQANQPQHF. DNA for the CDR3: TGTGCCAGCAGCCAAGATCGGCAGGCGAATCAGCCCCAGCATTTT.

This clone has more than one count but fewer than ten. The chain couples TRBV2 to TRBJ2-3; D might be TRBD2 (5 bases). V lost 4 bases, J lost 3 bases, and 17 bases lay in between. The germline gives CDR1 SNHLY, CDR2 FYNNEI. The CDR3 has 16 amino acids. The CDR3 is CASSAGLQRSTDTQYF. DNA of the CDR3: TGTGCCAGCAGTGCAGGACTCCAGCGATCAACAGATACGCAGTATTTT.

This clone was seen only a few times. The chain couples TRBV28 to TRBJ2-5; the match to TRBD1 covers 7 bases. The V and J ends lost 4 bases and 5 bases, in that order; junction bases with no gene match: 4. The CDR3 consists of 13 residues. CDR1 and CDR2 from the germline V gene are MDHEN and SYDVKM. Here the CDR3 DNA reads TGTGCCAGCAGTTCGGGACAGAGCGAGACCCAGTACTTC. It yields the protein CASSSGQSETQYF.

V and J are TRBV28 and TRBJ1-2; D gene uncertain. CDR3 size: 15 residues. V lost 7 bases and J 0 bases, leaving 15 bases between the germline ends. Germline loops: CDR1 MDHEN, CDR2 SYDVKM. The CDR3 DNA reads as TGTGCCAGCATCCTGGACGTGGGAGCTAACTATGGCTACACCTTC. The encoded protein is CASILDVGANYGYTF.

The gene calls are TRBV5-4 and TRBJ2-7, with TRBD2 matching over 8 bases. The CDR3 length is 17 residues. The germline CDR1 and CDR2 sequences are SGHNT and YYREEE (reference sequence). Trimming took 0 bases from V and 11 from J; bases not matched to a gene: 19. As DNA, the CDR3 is TGTGCCAGCAGCTTGGGGGGGTCCGCGGGAGGTGGAATGAGAGAGTACTTC. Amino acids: CASSLGGSAGGGMREYF.

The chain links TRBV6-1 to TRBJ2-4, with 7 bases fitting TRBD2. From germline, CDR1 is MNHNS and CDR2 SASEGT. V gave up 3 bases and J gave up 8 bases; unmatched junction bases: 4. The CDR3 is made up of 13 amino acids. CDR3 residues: CASSDAGRDIQYF. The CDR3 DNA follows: TGTGCCAGCAGTGACGCAGGGAGGGACATTCAGTACTTC.

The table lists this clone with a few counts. The CDR3 DNA sequence: TGTGCCAGCAGTTCCCCCACGGACAGGGGCACCGGGGAGCTGTTTTTT. Protein: CASSSPTDRGTGELFF. J is TRBJ2-2 and V is TRBV28; 9 bases agree with TRBD1. Germline CDR1 is MDHEN and CDR2 is SYDVKM. The CDR3 totals 16 residues. Trimming took 4 bases from V and 4 from J; bases not matched to a gene: 7.

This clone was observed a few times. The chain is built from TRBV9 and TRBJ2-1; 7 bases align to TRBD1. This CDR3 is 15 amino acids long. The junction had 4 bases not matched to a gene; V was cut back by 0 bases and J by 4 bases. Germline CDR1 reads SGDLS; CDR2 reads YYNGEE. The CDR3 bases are TGTGCCAGCAGCGTAGGAGCAGGGGGATACAATGAGCAGTTCTTC. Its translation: CASSVGAGGYNEQFF.

CDR3 amino acids: CASSQGAGNYGYTF. Here the CDR3 DNA reads TGTGCCAGCAGTCAAGGGGCGGGAAACTATGGCTACACCTTC. This chain uses TRBV28 with TRBJ1-2; weak D call: TRBD1 (5 bases). The germline V and J ends were trimmed by 5 bases and 2 bases, with 12 bases remaining between them. The CDR3 length is 14 residues. CDR1 and CDR2 (germline): MDHEN, SYDVKM.

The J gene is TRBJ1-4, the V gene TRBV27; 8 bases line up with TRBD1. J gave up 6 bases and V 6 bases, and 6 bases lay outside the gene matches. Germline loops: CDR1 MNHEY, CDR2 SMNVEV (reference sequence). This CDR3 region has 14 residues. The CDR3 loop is CASRRDRWDEKLFF. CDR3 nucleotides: TGTGCCAGCAGGCGGGACAGGTGGGATGAAAAACTGTTTTTT.

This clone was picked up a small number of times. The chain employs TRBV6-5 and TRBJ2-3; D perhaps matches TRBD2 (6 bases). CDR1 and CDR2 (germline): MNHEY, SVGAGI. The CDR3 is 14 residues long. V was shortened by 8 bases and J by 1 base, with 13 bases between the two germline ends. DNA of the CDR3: TGTGCCAGCCATCGGGGGAGCCGCACAGATACGCAGTATTTT. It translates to CASHRGSRTDTQYF.

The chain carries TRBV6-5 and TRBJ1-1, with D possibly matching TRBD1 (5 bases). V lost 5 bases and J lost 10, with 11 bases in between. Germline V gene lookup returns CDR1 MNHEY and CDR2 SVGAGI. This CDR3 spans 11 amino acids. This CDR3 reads CASSDSGGAFF. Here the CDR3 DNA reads TGTGCCAGCAGTGACAGCGGGGGAGCTTTCTTT.

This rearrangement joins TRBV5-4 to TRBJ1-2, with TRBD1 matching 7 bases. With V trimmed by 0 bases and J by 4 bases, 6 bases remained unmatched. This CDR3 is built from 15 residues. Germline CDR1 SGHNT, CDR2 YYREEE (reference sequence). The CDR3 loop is CASSLGQGGRYGYTF. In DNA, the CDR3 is TGTGCCAGCAGCTTGGGACAGGGAGGCCGCTATGGCTACACCTTC.

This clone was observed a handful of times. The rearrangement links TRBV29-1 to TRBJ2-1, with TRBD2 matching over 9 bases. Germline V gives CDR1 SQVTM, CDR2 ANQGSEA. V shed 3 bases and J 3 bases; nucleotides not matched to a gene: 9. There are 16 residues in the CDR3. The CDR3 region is CSVEALSGGSYNEQFF. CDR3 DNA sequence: TGCAGCGTTGAGGCATTAAGCGGGGGGAGCTACAATGAGCAGTTCTTC.

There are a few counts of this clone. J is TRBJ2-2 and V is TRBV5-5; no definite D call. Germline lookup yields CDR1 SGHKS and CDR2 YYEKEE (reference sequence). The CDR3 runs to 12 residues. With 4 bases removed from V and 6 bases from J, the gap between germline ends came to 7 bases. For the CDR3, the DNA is TGTGCCAGCAGCCCTCGGGCCGGGGAGCTGTTTTTT. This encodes CASSPRAGELFF.

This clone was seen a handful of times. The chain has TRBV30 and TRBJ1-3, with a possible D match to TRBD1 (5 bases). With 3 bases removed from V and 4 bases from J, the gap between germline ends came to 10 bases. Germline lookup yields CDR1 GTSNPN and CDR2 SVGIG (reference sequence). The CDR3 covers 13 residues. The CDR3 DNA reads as TGTGCCTGGAGCCAGGGAAGGGGAAACACCATATATTTT. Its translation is CAWSQGRGNTIYF. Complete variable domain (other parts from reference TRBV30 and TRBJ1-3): SQTIHQWPATLVQPVGSPLSLECTVEGTSNPNLYWYRQAAGRGLQLLFYSVGIGQISSEVPQNLSASRPQDRQFILSSKKLLLSDSGFYLCAWSQGRGNTIYFGEGSWLTVV.

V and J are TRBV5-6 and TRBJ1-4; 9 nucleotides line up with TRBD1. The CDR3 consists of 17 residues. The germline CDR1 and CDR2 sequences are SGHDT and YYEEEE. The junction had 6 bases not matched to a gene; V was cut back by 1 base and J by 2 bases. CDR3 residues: CASSLKTGGLTNEKLFF. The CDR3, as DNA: TGTGCCAGCAGCTTGAAAACAGGGGGCCTGACTAATGAAAAACTGTTTTTT.